A single T cell receptor (beta chain) is shown here with its context. This clonotype was counted many times. This clone's antigen is unknown. No much larger clone exists at a distance of one base, and base qualities are not known. This entry belongs to a study of T cell repertoires in cytomegalovirus infection (dated by TCRdb to the late 2010s). Concerning the study at large: Donor HLA type was relevant to the analysis, because carriage of CMV infection together with the matching HLA type was indicated by public TCR beta signatures. Study-wide findings and limitations: Cumulative frequency of public TCR beta family members discriminated carriers of CMV infection plus the relevant HLA type in this cohort and an independent approximately 370-donor cohort. The ex vivo response was dominated by HLA-C-restricted CMV-specific TCR beta clonotypes, and the single most frequent clonotype in two of eight donors was supplied by these HLA-C-restricted clonotypes.

TCRdb shows the sequencer as Illumina HiSeq 1500. TCRdb's own reprocessing of the public reads used fastp at Q25 and MiXCR and kept productive beta chains. Here each entry gathers all rows of one CDR3 protein and keeps the most common genes and DNA. For this sample the table gives around 310,000 distinct CDR3 sequences, of which 15% to 20% were detected only once. The ten largest clones capture about 12% of the sample. A distance of 20 bases separates the germline ends of V and J, which lose 8 bases and 9 bases respectively. The CDR3, cysteine through phenylalanine, is 13 amino acids long. The DNA shown is the 39-base CDR3, in frame from base 1. CDR1 and CDR2 are read off the germline V gene as SGHVS and FNYEAQ.

The chain joins TRBV7-6 to TRBJ2-7; TRBD2 is a possible D gene, resting on 6 matching bases. This TCR derives from a human donor in good health (CMV status not recorded). Some clones in this sample may be carry-over from other donors' samples. Sample: PBMCs. DNA sequence: TGTGCCAGCTTCGACGGGCCGGGACTTAGGCAGTACTTC. It translates to CASFDGPGLRQYF.